This is a list of T cell receptor beta chains from one sample in a study of regulatory T cells in long-lasting Graves disease. TCRdb called the multiplex PCR reads again in MiXCR, with one record for every CDR3 protein. This sample has roughly 430,000 distinct CDR3 sequences, with approximately 22% found just once. The sample was peripheral blood mononuclear cells (PBMCs), taken when the disease was refractory, from a patient treated with antithyroid drugs. Every receptor here comes from a female donor with Graves disease. Both conserved end residues are part of each CDR3. The D gene is left open where the match is weak. Clone size appears in some rows only: once, few, many, or a class for an expanded clone.

d_call clone_size j_call v_call cdr3_nt cdr3_aa
TRBD1 . TRBJ2-5 TRBV20-1 TGCAGTGCTAGAGGGGACAGGGGTCCGGAGACCCAGTACTTC CSARGDRGPETQYF
. . TRBJ2-7 TRBV3-1 TGTGCCAGCAGCCGCCGACAAGTCGGTTCCTACGAGCAGTACTTC CASSRRQVGSYEQYF
. few TRBJ2-4 TRBV4-1 TGCGCCAGCAGCCAGGAACCCGGGGCGGGAAACATTCAGTACTTC CASSQEPGAGNIQYF
. many TRBJ2-2 TRBV2 TGTGCCAGCGGGGGGGACAGTTCCGGGGAGCTGTTTTTT CASGGDSSGELFF
TRBD2 many TRBJ2-7 TRBV27 TGTGCCAGCAGTTCGGTAGCGGGAGGTACCTACGAGCAGTACTTC CASSSVAGGTYEQYF
TRBD2 many TRBJ2-5 TRBV27 TGTGCCAGCAGTGACCACCAACTAGCGGGAAAAGAGACCCAGTACTTC CASSDHQLAGKETQYF
. many TRBJ1-2 TRBV2 TGTGCCAGCCCTCGACAGGTCGGAGATGGCTACACCTTC CASPRQVGDGYTF
TRBD1 . TRBJ1-2 TRBV4-1 TGCGCCAGCAGCCACTCGGACAGGGGCTCTGGCTACACCTTC CASSHSDRGSGYTF
. few TRBJ1-1 TRBV20-1 TGCAGTGCTACTTCTCCGGGACAAATAGCTTTCTTT CSATSPGQIAFF
TRBD1 few TRBJ2-7 TRBV7-6 TGTGCCAGCAGCGCAGGGGGCGTAGAAGAGCAGTACTTC CASSAGGVEEQYF
TRBD2 many TRBJ2-5 TRBV7-3 TGTGCCAGCGGATTGACTAGCGGGGAGACCCAGTACTTC CASGLTSGETQYF
. once TRBJ2-5 TRBV12-3/TRBV12-4 TGTGCCAGCAGTTCGGGCAGGACCCAAGAGACCCAGTACTTC CASSSGRTQETQYF
. few TRBJ2-2 TRBV3-1 TGTGCCAGCAGGTCATTGGCCGACACCGGGGAGCTGTTTTTT CASRSLADTGELFF
TRBD2 few TRBJ2-5 TRBV4-1 TGCGCCAGCAGCTCCGTAGCGGGAGTCATAGAGACCCAGTACTTC CASSSVAGVIETQYF
TRBD1 many TRBJ1-2 TRBV27 TGTGCCAGCAGTTTATCGGTACAGGGGGGAGGTGGCTACACCTTC CASSLSVQGGGGYTF
. many TRBJ2-5 TRBV28 TGTGCCAGCAGTTTAAACAGGGCGCAAGAGACCCAGTACTTC CASSLNRAQETQYF
. . TRBJ2-1 TRBV24-1 TGTGCCACCAGTGATTCGCGGGGTAGCAGTGAGCAGTTCTTC CATSDSRGSSEQFF
. many TRBJ1-5 TRBV28 TGTGCCAGCAGTCCCTTGGGGGATCAGCCCCAGCATTTT CASSPLGDQPQHF
TRBD1 . TRBJ1-5 TRBV3-1 TGTGCCAGCAGCCACGGACAGGGCAACAATCAGCCCCAGCATTTT CASSHGQGNNQPQHF
. . TRBJ1-2 TRBV27 TGTGCCAGCAGCTTTGGAGGCGGGGGCGGTGGCTACACCTTC CASSFGGGGGGYTF
TRBD1 few TRBJ1-2 TRBV6-2/TRBV6-3 TGTGCCAGCAGTTACTCGGGACAGGGGTACAATGGCTACACCTTC CASSYSGQGYNGYTF
. many TRBJ2-7 TRBV20-1 TGCAGTGCTAGAATAGCCTACGAGCAGTACTTC CSARIAYEQYF
. . TRBJ2-3 TRBV7-9 TGTGCCAGCAGCTACGGGACTGCCACAGATACGCAGTATTTT CASSYGTATDTQYF
. many TRBJ2-5 TRBV29-1 TGCAGCGTTGACAACGGGGGAGAGACCCAGTACTTC CSVDNGGETQYF
. many TRBJ2-2 TRBV12-3/TRBV12-4 TGTGCCAGCCCCTTCTGGGAGCTGTTTTTT CASPFWELFF
. . TRBJ1-2 TRBV28 TGTGCCAGCAGCCGCGGACAGCTCTATGGCTACACCTTC CASSRGQLYGYTF
TRBD2 many TRBJ2-5 TRBV10-3 TGTGCCATCAGTGAGTCTGAGCGGGAGATGCAAGAGACCCAGTACTTC CAISESEREMQETQYF
TRBD2 many TRBJ2-7 TRBV28 TGTGCCAGCATCCCTCGACTTCCCGCGGGAGACGAGCAGTACTTC CASIPRLPAGDEQYF
. many TRBJ1-2 TRBV6-1 TGTGCCAGCATAACCACCCTTAACTATGGCTACACCTTC CASITTLNYGYTF
TRBD2 . TRBJ2-2 TRBV6-1 TGTGCCAGCATCTCACTAGCGGGAGTCGAGACCGGGGAGCTGTTTTTT CASISLAGVETGELFF
. few TRBJ2-7 TRBV29-1 TGCAGCGTTAGAGGTAGTCGGCAGGGGCAAGGCGAGCAGTACTTC CSVRGSRQGQGEQYF
. many TRBJ1-1 TRBV12-3/TRBV12-4 TGTGCCAGCAGTTTACAGACTGAAGCTTTCTTT CASSLQTEAFF
. . TRBJ1-5 TRBV6-1 TGTGCCAGCAGTGAAAGAATGGGTTTACTGGACCTTCAGCCCCAGCATTTT CASSERMGLLDLQPQHF
. . TRBJ1-5 TRBV3-1 TGTGCCAGCAGCCAAGGGGTTAAGCAGCCCCAGCATTTT CASSQGVKQPQHF
. many TRBJ1-1 TRBV28 TGTGCCAGCAGTTGGGTCCTCCCACCCCGCGCGGCACACACTGAAGCTTTCTTT CASSWVLPPRAAHTEAFF
TRBD1 few TRBJ2-5 TRBV9 TGTGCCAGCAGCGTACGGACAGGGGGCTTAGAGACCCAGTACTTC CASSVRTGGLETQYF
. . TRBJ2-2 TRBV27 TGTGCCAGCAAGGTCGGCGCCGGGGAGCTGTTTTTT CASKVGAGELFF
. . TRBJ2-3 TRBV28 TGTGCCAGCAGTTATGGGGAAACAGATACGCAGTATTTT CASSYGETDTQYF
TRBD1 few TRBJ2-2 TRBV5-1 TGCGCCAGCAGCTCAGGGGGCTCGGACACCGGGGAGCTGTTTTTT CASSSGGSDTGELFF
. few TRBJ1-1 TRBV7-2 TGTGCCAGCAGCCTTACAGGGATCGACACTGAAGCTTTCTTT CASSLTGIDTEAFF
. many TRBJ2-7 TRBV2 TGTGCCAGCAGTGAATGGGTAAGGGTAAACGAGCAGTACTTC CASSEWVRVNEQYF
TRBD1 many TRBJ1-2 TRBV6-5 TGTGCCAGCAGTTCGATCAGGGGGAGTGGCTACACCTTC CASSSIRGSGYTF
TRBD1 many TRBJ1-1 TRBV3-1 TGTGCCAGCAGACAGGGGACCACGAACACTGAAGCTTTCTTT CASRQGTTNTEAFF